The clone carrying this T cell receptor beta chain was seen a few times. Its antigen is not identified. The repertoire was sequenced with immunoSEQ multiplex PCR; TCRdb's copy has only in-frame clones and lacks some. The top ten hold approximately 6.7% of the sample, which has about 48,000 clones, around 80% seen once. The data stem from a study of a mutant IDH1 vaccine in newly diagnosed glioma. The overall study: Once 4-6 weeks had passed after radiotherapy alone, vaccination started, or it started with temozolomide cycles.

The germline V gene encodes CDR1 SGDLS and CDR2 YYNGEE. J gave up 5 bases and V 1 base, and 4 bases lay outside the gene matches. CDR3 length: 15 amino acids. The time point is: week 35, safety follow-up. Each vaccine dose was 300 ug of mutant IDH1 20-mer peptide, with topical imiquimod. The chain recombines TRBV9 with TRBJ2-1; 9 positions match TRBD2. The sample in question was PBMCs, obtained from a glioma patient whose treatment included an IDH1 peptide vaccine. The receptor was isolated from a man aged 40-49 years with glioma. In nucleotides, the CDR3 is TGTGCCAGCAGCGTACTTAGCGGGGGCGACAATGAGCAGTTCTTC. It translates to CASSVLSGGDNEQFF.